The 8 T cell receptor beta chains below were found in one sample sequenced in a study of tumor and adjacent non-tumor tissue in lung cancer. No cell sorting was done before RNA was extracted from the tissue. A modified ARM-PCR protocol with three rounds of nested PCR amplified TCRbeta. In TCRdb, the multiplex PCR reads were re-called with MiXCR into one record per CDR3 protein. The sample shows 120,000 or so distinct CDR3 sequences, approximately 84% of them seen only once. The specimen sequenced was lung tumor tissue. These receptor sequences come from a man aged 65-85 years with non-small cell lung cancer.

A word on this clonotype: An end of the junction does not agree with germline; a read error may underlie this. This chain uses TRBV4-2 with TRBJ1-2; possible D gene TRBD1, 5 bases. Looked up from germline, CDR1 is LGHNA and CDR2 is YNFKEQ. This CDR3 is built from 14 residues. The CDR3 bases are TGTGCCAGCAGCCAAGTGGGGGTTGACTTTGGCTACATCTTC. Protein product: CASSQVGVDFGYIF.

To note about this clonotype: The germline gene is not matched at one end of the junction; a read error may be the cause. DNA of the CDR3: TGTGCCAGCAATGAAGCGAAATTTTTTGGCGGGTGGTTGTCTGGAGATACGCAGTATTTT. This encodes CASNEAKFFGGWLSGDTQYF. The chain has TRBV6-1 and TRBJ2-3; a possible D gene is TRBD2 (5 bases). The CDR3 sequence is 20 residues long. Germline CDR1 is MNHNS and CDR2 is SASEGT.

J is TRBJ1-1 and V is TRBV12-3 or TRBV12-4; unclear D gene. V was clipped by 6 bases and J by 2 bases, with 7 bases between them. The length of the CDR3 is 12 residues. CDR3 sequence: CASSPTNTEAFF. CDR3 nucleotide sequence: TGTGCCAGCAGCCCAACAAACACTGAAGCTTTCTTT.

Turning to this clonotype: As the CDR3 is not closed by the conserved phenylalanine or tryptophan, this likely results from a read error. The V call is TRBV10-3, the J call TRBJ2-7; unclear D gene. CDR3 length: 12 amino acids. Germline CDR1 and CDR2: ENHRY and SYGVKD. The V end lost 8 bases, the J end lost 2 bases, and 10 bases lay between the germline ends. The CDR3 bases are TGTGCCATCGGGAATACGACCTACGAGCAGTACCAC. This encodes CAIGNTTYEQYH.

Comments on this clonotype: Mismatch with germline at one junction end may stem from a read error. The chain joins TRBV7-8 to TRBJ1-2; 7 nucleotides align to TRBD1. Germline CDR1 and CDR2: SGHVS and FQNEAQ. The CDR3 extends over 15 amino acids. In nucleotides, the CDR3 is TGTGCCAGCATCTTAAAACCTGACAGGGACTATGGCTACACCTTC. Its protein product is CASILKPDRDYGYTF.

The rearrangement links TRBV5-6 to TRBJ2-3; 8 bases are a match to TRBD2. The CDR3 length is 16 residues. CDR1 SGHDT and CDR2 YYEEEE come from the germline V gene. CDR3 bases: TGTATCAGCAGCTTAGCTCTCGTAGCGGGGATAGATACGCAGTATTTT. Its translation: CISSLALVAGIDTQYF.

Concerning this clonotype itself: One end of the junction varies from germline; a read error may be responsible. This sequence joins TRBV6-2 or TRBV6-3 and TRBJ2-4, with 10 nucleotides matching TRBD1. The V gene's germline CDR1 is MNHEY and CDR2 SVGEGT. The length of the CDR3 is 14 residues. CDR3 region: CPSSSFGQGDIQYF. The CDR3 DNA reads TGTCCCAGCAGTTCCTTTGGACAGGGGGACATTCAGTACTTC.

As to this clonotype: Without the conserved terminal phenylalanine or tryptophan, this CDR3 likely stems from a read error. The chain combines TRBV29-1 with TRBJ1-1; the D is unclear. This CDR3 region has 12 residues. CDR1 and CDR2 from the germline V gene are SQVTM and ANQGSEA. V was clipped by 8 bases and J by 6 bases, with 16 bases between them. The CDR3 protein is CSIVTERPEAFL. In DNA, the CDR3 is TGCAGCATTGTGACGGAGAGGCCTGAAGCTTTCCTT.